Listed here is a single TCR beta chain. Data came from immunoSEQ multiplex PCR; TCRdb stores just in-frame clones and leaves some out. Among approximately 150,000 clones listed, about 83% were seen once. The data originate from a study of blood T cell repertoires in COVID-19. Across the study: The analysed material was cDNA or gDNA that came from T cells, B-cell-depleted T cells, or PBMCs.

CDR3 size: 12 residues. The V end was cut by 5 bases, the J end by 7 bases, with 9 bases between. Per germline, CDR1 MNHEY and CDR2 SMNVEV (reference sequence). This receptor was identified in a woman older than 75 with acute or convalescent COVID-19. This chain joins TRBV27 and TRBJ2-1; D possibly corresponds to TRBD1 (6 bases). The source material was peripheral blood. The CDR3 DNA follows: TGTGCCAGCAGTCTCAGGGGAAATGAGCAGTTCTTC. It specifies CASSLRGNEQFF.